These 9 T cell receptor beta chains were all obtained from the same sample, sequenced in a study of cytomegalovirus exposure and HLA in healthy donors. Use of 60 Vbeta and 13 Jbeta primers characterized the PCR. Sequenced by immunoSEQ multiplex PCR; TCRdb stores in-frame clones only, minus some. This sample yields some 200,000 clones, of which 80% to 85% are seen a single time; about 0.8% belongs to the top ten. The sample comprised PBMCs. The receptors here all came from a woman between 18 and 30 years old in good health and CMV-seronegative.

This sequence joins TRBV5-1 and TRBJ2-7; 9 bases match TRBD2. CDR3 length: 14 residues. The V and J ends lost 3 bases and 2 bases, in that order; junction bases with no gene match: 3. Germline CDR1 and CDR2: SGHRS and YFSETQ. CDR3 bases: TGCGCCAGCAGCTCTTCTAGCGGGGCCTACGAGCAGTACTTC. Its translation: CASSSSSGAYEQYF.

This CDR3 reads CASTRGNFSPLHF. The CDR3, as DNA: TGTGCCAGCACCCGGGGGAATTTCTCACCCCTCCACTTT. The chain carries TRBV6-5 and TRBJ1-6; perhaps TRBD1 as D (5 bases). The CDR3 consists of 13 residues. Germline CDR1 and CDR2: MNHEY and SVGAGI. Between the trimmed V and J ends, which lost 7 bases and 10 bases, there was a span of 14 bases.

The rearrangement uses TRBV27 and TRBJ1-2; 11 bases are a match to TRBD1. The V segment lost 7 bases and the J segment 5 bases; nucleotides outside the gene matches: 9. The germline gives CDR1 MNHEY, CDR2 SMNVEV (reference sequence). This CDR3 spans 15 amino acids. The CDR3 DNA reads as TGTGCCAGCACCTCCCTGGACAGGGGGCCTTATGGCTACACCTTC. It encodes CASTSLDRGPYGYTF.

This clone has only one observation. This chain joins TRBV5-1 and TRBJ2-2, with D perhaps TRBD1 (5 bases). The germline CDR1 and CDR2 sequences are SGHRS and YFSETQ. Trimming removed 2 bases at V and 1 base at J, with 9 bases between. The CDR3 is 15 residues long. The CDR3 bases are TGCGCCAGCAGCTTTCAGCAGGGGAACACCGGGGAGCTGTTTTTT. Translating gives CASSFQQGNTGELFF. Combining the CDR3 with reference TRBV5-1 and TRBJ2-2 gives the whole variable domain KAGVTQTPRYLIKTRGQQVTLSCSPISGHRSVSWYQQTPGQGLQFLFEYFSETQRNKGNFPGRFSGRQFSNSRSEMNVSTLELGDSALYLCASSFQQGNTGELFFGEGSRLTVL.

CDR3 nucleotides: TGTGCCAGCAGTGCCCGGGAGGAAAAACTGTTTTTT. Its protein is CASSAREEKLFF. The chain combines TRBV2 with TRBJ1-4; D unresolved. This CDR3 comprises 12 residues. V lost 4 bases and J 8 bases, leaving 8 bases between the germline ends. CDR1 and CDR2 (germline): SNHLY, FYNNEI.

The J gene is TRBJ2-2, the V gene TRBV2; D is undetermined. The CDR3 has 16 amino acids. Germline V gene lookup returns CDR1 SNHLY and CDR2 FYNNEI. The V and J ends lost 2 bases and 0 bases respectively, with 10 bases between them. In nucleotides, the CDR3 is TGTGCCAGCAGTGAACAGGCTATTACGAACACCGGGGAGCTGTTTTTT. Translated, it gives CASSEQAITNTGELFF.

This chain links TRBV5-1 with TRBJ1-2; D is undetermined. V dropped 0 bases and J dropped 8 bases, with 14 bases sitting between them. CDR3 size: 14 residues. The germline V gene has CDR1 SGHRS and CDR2 YFSETQ. The CDR3 reads CASSLAPGNGGYTF. DNA of the CDR3: TGCGCCAGCAGCTTGGCCCCGGGGAACGGAGGCTACACCTTC.

The J gene is TRBJ1-2, the V gene TRBV7-9; possibly TRBD1 for D (6 bases). The CDR3 contains 15 residues. The germline V and J ends were trimmed by 7 bases and 5 bases, with 20 bases remaining between them. CDR1 and CDR2 (germline): SEHNR, FQNEAQ (reference sequence). The chain's CDR3 is CASTDTGRGRYGYTF. Written as DNA, the CDR3 is TGTGCCAGCACCGACACGGGCAGGGGAAGGTATGGCTACACCTTC.

CDR3 sequence (DNA): TGTGCCAGCAGTTCGCTCCGGGAGAGCTCCTACGAGCAGTACTTC. Protein: CASSSLRESSYEQYF. The V call is TRBV27, the J call TRBJ2-7; a weak D match, TRBD2 (6 bases). CDR3 length equals 15 residues. Germline CDR1 MNHEY, CDR2 SMNVEV (reference sequence). V gave up 4 bases and J gave up 0 bases, with 13 bases separating them.